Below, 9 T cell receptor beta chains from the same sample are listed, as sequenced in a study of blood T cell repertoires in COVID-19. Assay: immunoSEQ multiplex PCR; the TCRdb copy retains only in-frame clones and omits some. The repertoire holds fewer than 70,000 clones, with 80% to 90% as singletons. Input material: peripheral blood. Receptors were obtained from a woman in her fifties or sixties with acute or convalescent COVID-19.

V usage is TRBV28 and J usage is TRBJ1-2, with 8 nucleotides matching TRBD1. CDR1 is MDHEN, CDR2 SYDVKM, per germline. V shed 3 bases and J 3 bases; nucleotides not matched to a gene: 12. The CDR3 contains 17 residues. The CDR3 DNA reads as TGTGCCAGCAGTTTTAGTATTCCGGGGACAGGATACTATGGCTACACCTTC. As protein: CASSFSIPGTGYYGYTF.

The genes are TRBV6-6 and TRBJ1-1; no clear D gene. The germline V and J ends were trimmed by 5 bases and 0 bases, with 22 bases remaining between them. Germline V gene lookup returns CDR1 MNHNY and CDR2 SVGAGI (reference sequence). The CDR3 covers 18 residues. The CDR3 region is CASSQLGRLLSMNTEAFF. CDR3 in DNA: TGTGCCAGCAGTCAACTAGGACGGTTATTGTCGATGAACACTGAAGCTTTCTTT.

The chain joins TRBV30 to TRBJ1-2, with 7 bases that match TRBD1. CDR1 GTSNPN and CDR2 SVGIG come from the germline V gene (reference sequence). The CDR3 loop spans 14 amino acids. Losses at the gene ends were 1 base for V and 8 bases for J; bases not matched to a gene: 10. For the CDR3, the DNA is TGTGCCTGGAGTGCACTAAAAGGGGGCTCGGGCTACACCTTC. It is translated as CAWSALKGGSGYTF.

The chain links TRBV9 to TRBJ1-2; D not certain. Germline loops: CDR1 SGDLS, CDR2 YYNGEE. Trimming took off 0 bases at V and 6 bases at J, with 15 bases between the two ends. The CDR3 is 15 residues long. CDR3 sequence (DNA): TGTGCCAGCAGCGTAGACCCCGTGGGAGGAGATGGCTACACCTTC. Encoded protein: CASSVDPVGGDGYTF.

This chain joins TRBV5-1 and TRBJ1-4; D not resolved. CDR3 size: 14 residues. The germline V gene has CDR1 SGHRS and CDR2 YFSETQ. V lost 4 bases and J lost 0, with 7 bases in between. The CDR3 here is CASSIGTTNEKLFF. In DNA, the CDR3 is TGCGCCAGCAGCATCGGGACAACTAATGAAAAACTGTTTTTT.

The CDR3 DNA follows: TGCAGCCTTGTGTTGGGACAGGGGGCGGATGAGCAGTTCTTC. Amino acids: CSLVLGQGADEQFF. This sequence joins TRBV29-1 and TRBJ2-1, with 12 nucleotides matching TRBD1. Germline CDR1 SQVTM, CDR2 ANQGSEA. With 8 bases clipped from V and 8 bases from J, the junction kept 10 bases outside the gene matches. The length of the CDR3 is 14 residues.

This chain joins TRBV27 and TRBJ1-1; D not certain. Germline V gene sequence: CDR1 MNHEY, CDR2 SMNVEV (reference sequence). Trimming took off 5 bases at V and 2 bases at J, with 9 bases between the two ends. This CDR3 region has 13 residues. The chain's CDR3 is CASSPSFNTEAFF. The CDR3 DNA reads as TGTGCCAGCAGTCCAAGCTTCAACACTGAAGCTTTCTTT.

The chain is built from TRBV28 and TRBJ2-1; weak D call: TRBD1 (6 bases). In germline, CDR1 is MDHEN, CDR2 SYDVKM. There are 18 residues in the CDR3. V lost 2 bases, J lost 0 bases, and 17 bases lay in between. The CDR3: CASSLNQWGRSSYNEQFF. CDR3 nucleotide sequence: TGTGCCAGCAGTTTAAATCAGTGGGGGCGGAGCTCCTACAATGAGCAGTTCTTC.

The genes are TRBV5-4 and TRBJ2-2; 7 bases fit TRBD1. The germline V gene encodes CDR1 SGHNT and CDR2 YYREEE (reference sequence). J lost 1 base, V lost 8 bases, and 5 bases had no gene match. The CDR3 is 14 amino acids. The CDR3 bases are TGTGCCAGTCGGGGACAGAAGAACACCGGGGAGCTGTTTTTT. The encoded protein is CASRGQKNTGELFF. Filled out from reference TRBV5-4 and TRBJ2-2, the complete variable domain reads ETGVTQSPTHLIKTRGQQVTLRCSSQSGHNTVSWYQQALGQGPQFIFQYYREEENGRGNFPPRFSGLQFPNYSSELNVNALELDDSALYLCASRGQKNTGELFFGEGSRLTVL.